This T cell receptor beta chain originates from a study of T cell changes during pregnancy in multiple sclerosis. Profiled with immunoSEQ multiplex PCR; TCRdb holds only in-frame clones, not every one. This table has about 59,000 clones, over 85% appearing once. CDR1 and CDR2 from the germline V gene are SGHDN and FVKESK. This CDR3 contains 18 residues. The J segment lost 0 bases and the V segment lost 1 base, leaving 7 bases of the junction unmatched. This receptor was obtained from a female donor with multiple sclerosis, enrolled in a pregnancy study. This sequence joins TRBV14 and TRBJ2-5; TRBD2 aligns across 11 bases. Sequencing was performed on CD4+ T cells from peripheral blood mononuclear cells, taken before pregnancy. CDR3 DNA sequence: TGTGCCAGCAGCCAAGGACTAGCGGGATATGGGTACCAAGAGACCCAGTACTTC. Protein: CASSQGLAGYGYQETQYF.